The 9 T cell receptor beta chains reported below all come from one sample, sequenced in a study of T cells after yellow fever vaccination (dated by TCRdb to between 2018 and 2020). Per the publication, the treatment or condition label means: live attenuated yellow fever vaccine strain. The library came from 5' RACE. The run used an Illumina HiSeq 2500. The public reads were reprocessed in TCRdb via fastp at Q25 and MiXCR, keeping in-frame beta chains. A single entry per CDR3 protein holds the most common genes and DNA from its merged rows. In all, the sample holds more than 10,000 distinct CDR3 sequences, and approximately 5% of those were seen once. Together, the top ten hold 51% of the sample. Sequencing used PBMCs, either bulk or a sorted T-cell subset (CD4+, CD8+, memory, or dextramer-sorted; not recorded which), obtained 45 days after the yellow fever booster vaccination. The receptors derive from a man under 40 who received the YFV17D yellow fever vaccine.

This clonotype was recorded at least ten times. CDR3 nucleotides: TGTGCCAGCATACGGTCCGGACTAGCGGTTCCGGATGAGCAGTTCTTC. Amino acids: CASIRSGLAVPDEQFF. J is TRBJ2-1 and V is TRBV2, with TRBD2 identical over 10 bases. This CDR3 spans 16 amino acids. Germline lookup yields CDR1 SNHLY and CDR2 FYNNEI. Trimming took 7 bases from V and 8 from J; bases not matched to a gene: 14.

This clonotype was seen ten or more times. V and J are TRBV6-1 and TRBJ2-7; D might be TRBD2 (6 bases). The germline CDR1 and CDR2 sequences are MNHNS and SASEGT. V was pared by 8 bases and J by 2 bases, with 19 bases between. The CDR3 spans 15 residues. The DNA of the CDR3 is TGTGCCAGCCTTTCCGTCGCGGGGTGGCCCTACGAGCAGTACTTC. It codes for CASLSVAGWPYEQYF.

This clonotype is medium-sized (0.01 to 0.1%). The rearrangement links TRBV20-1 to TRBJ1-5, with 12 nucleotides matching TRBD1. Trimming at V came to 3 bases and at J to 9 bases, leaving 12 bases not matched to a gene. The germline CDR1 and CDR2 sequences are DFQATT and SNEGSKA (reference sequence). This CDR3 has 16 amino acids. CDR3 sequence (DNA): TGCAGTGCTAGGGGACAGGGGGCGTATTGGGGTTGGCCCCAGCATTTT. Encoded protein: CSARGQGAYWGWPQHF.

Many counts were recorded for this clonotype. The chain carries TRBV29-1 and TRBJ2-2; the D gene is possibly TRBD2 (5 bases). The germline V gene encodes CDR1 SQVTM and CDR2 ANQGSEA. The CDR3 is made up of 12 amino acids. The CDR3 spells CRPGNGSGELFF. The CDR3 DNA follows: TGCCGACCGGGGAATGGATCCGGGGAGCTGTTTTTT.

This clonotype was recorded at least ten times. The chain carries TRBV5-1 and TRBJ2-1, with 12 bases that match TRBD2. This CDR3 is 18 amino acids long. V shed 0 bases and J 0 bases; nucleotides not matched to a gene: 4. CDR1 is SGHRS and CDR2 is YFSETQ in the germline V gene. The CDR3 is CASSLELAGGGSYNEQFF. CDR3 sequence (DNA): TGCGCCAGCAGCTTGGAACTAGCGGGGGGCGGCTCCTACAATGAGCAGTTCTTC. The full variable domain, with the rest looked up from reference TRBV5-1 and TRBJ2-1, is KAGVTQTPRYLIKTRGQQVTLSCSPISGHRSVSWYQQTPGQGLQFLFEYFSETQRNKGNFPGRFSGRQFSNSRSEMNVSTLELGDSALYLCASSLELAGGGSYNEQFFGPGTRLTVL.

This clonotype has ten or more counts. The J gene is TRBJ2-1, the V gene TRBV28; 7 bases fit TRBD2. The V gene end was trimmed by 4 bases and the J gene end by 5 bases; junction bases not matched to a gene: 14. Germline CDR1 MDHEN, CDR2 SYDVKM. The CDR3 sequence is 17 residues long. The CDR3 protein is CASSSTGLSGTDNEQFF. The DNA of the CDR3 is TGTGCCAGCAGTTCCACGGGACTAAGCGGGACGGACAATGAGCAGTTCTTC.

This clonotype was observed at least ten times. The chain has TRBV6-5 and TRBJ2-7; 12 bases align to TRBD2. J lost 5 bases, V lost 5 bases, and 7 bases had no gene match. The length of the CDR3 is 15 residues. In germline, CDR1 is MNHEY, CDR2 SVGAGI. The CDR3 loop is CASSPTGLAGNEQYF. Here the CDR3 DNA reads TGTGCCAGCAGTCCCACGGGACTAGCGGGCAACGAGCAGTACTTC.

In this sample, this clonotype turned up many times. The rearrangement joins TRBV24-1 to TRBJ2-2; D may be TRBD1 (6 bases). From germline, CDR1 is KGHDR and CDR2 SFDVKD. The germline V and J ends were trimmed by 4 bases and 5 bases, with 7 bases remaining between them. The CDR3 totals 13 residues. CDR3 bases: TGTGCCACCAGTGAAACAGGGACCGGGGAGCTGTTTTTT. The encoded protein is CATSETGTGELFF.

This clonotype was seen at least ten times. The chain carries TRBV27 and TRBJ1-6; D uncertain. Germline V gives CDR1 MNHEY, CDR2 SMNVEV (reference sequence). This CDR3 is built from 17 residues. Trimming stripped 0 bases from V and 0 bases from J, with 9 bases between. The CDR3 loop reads CASSLSTESSYNSPLHF. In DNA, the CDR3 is TGTGCCAGCAGTTTATCGACGGAGAGCTCCTATAATTCACCCCTCCACTTT.